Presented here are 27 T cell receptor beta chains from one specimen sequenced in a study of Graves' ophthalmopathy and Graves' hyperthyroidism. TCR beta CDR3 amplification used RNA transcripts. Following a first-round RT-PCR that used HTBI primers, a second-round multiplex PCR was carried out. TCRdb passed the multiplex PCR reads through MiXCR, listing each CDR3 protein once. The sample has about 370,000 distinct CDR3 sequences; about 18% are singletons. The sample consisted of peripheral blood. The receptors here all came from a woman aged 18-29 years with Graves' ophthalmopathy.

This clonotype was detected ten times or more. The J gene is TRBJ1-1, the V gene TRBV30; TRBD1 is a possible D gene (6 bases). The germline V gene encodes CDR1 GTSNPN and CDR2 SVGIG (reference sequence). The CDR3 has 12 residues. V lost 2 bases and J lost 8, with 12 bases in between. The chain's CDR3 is CAWSRGEREAFF. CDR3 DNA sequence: TGTGCCTGGAGTAGGGGGGAAAGAGAAGCTTTCTTT.

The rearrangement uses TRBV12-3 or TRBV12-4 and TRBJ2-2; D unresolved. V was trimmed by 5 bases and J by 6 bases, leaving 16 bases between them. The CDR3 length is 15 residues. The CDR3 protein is CASSTTGSLAGELFF. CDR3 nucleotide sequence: TGTGCCAGCAGTACGACCGGGTCATTGGCCGGGGAGCTGTTTTTT.

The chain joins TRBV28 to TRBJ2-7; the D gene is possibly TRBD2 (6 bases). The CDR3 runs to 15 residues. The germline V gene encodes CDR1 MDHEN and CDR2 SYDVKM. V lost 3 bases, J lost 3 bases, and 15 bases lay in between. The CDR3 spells CASSFTGSGNYEQYF. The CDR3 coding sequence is TGTGCCAGCAGTTTCACTGGTAGCGGAAACTACGAGCAGTACTTC.

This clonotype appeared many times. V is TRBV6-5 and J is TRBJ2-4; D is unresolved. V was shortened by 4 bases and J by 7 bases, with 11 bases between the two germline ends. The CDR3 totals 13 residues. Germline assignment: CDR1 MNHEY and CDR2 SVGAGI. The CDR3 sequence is CASSSYRPNIQYF. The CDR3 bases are TGTGCCAGCAGTTCCTACCGACCCAACATTCAGTACTTC.

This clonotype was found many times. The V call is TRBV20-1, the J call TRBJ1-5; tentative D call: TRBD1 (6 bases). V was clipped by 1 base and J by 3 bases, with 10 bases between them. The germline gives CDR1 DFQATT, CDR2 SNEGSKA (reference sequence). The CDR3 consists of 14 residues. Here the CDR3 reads CSARGTGNNQPQHF. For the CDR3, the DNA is TGCAGTGCTAGAGGTACAGGGAACAATCAGCCCCAGCATTTT.

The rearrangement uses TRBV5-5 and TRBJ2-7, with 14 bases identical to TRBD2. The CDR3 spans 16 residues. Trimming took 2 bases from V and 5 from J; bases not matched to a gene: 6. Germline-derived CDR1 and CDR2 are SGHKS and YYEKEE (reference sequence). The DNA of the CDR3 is TGTGCCAGCAGCTTCGGACTAGCGGGAGGCGAGAACGAGCAGTACTTC. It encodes CASSFGLAGGENEQYF. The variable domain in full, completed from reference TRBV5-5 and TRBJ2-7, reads DAGVTQSPTHLIKTRGQQVTLRCSPISGHKSVSWYQQVLGQGPQFIFQYYEKEERGRGNFPDRFSARQFPNYSSELNVNALLLGDSALYLCASSFGLAGGENEQYFGPGTRLTVT.

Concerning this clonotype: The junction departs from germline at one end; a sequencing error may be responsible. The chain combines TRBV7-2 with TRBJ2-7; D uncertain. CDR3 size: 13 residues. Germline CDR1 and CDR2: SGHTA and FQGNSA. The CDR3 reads CASSPRIGYEQYF. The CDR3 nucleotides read TGCGCCAGCAGCCCCCGAATTGGGTACGAGCAGTACTTC.

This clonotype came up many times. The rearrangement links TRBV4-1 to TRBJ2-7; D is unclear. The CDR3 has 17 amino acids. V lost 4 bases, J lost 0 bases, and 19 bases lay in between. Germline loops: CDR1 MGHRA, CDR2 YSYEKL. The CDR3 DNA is TGCGCCAGCAGCCGCACCCGTGGCACACTCCGCTCCTACGAGCAGTACTTC. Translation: CASSRTRGTLRSYEQYF.

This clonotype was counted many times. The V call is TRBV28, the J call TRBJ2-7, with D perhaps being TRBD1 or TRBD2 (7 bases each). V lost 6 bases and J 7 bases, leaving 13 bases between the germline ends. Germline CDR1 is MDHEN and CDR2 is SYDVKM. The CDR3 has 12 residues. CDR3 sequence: CASSPQGGEQYF. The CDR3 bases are TGTGCCAGCAGCCCCCAGGGGGGGGAGCAGTACTTC.

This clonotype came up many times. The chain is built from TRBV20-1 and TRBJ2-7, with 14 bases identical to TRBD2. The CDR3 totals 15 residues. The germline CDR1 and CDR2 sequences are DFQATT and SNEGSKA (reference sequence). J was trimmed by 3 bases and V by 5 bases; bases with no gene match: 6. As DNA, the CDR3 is TGCAGTGCTGTATCCGGGACTAGCGGGAGCTACGAGCAGTACTTC. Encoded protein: CSAVSGTSGSYEQYF.

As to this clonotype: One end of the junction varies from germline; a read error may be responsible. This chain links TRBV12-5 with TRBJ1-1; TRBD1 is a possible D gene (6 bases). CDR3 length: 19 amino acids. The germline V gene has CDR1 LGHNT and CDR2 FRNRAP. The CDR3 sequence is CAIGLVSTGEGGLNTEAFF. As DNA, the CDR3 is TGTGCTATTGGTTTGGTTTCGACGGGAGAAGGGGGATTGAACACTGAAGCTTTCTTT.

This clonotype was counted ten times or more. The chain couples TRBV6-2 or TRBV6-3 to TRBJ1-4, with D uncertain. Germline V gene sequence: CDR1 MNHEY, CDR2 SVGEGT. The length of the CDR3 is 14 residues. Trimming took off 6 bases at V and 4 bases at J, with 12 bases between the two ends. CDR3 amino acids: CASRPLADNEKLFF. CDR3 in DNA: TGTGCCAGCAGGCCGCTTGCAGATAATGAAAAACTGTTTTTT.

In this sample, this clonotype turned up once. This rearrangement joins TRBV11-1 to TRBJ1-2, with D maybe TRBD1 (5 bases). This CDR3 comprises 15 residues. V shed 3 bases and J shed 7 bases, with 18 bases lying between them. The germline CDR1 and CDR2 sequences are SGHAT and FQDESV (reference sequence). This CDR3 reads CASSFPTGGETGYTF. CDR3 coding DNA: TGTGCCAGCAGCTTCCCCACGGGGGGAGAAACTGGCTACACCTTC.

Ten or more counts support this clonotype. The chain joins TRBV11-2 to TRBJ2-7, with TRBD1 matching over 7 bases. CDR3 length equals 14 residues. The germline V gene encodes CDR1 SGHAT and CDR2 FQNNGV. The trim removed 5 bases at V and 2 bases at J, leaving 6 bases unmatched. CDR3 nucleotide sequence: TGTGCCAGCAGCATCGGACAGGCCCCCTACGAGCAGTACTTC. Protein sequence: CASSIGQAPYEQYF.

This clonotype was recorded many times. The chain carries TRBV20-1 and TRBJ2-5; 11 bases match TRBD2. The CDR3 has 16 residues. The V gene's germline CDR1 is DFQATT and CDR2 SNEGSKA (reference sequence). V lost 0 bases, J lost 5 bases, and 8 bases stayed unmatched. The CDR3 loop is CSARESRTSGYETQYF. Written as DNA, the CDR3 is TGCAGTGCTAGAGAGAGTCGGACTAGCGGGTATGAGACCCAGTACTTC.

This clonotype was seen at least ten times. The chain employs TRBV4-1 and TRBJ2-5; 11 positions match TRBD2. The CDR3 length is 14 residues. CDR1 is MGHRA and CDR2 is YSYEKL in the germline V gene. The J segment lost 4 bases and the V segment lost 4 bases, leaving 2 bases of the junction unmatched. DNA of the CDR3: TGCGCCAGCAGCCGAGGACTAGCGGGAGAGACCCAGTACTTC. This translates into CASSRGLAGETQYF.

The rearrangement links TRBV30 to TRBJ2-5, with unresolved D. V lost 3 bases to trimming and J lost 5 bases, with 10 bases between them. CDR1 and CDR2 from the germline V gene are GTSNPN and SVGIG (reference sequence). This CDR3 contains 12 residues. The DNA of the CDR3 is TGTGCCTGGAGGGGCTCCCTTGAGACCCAGTACTTC. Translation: CAWRGSLETQYF.

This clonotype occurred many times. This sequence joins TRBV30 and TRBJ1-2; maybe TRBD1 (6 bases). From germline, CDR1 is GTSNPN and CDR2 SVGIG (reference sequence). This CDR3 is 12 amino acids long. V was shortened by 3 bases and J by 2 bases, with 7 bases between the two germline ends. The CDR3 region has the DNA TGTGCCTGGAGGGACAGAAACTATGGCTACACCTTC. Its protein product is CAWRDRNYGYTF.

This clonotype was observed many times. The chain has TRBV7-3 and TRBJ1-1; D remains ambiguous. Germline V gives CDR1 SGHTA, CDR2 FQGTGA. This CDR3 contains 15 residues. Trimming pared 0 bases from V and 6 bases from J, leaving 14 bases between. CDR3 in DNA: TGTGCCAGCAGCTTAACGGACTCGGGTAGAGCTGAAGCTTTCTTT. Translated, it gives CASSLTDSGRAEAFF. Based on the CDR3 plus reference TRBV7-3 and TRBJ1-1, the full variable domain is GAGVSQTPSNKVTEKGKYVELRCDPISGHTALYWYRQSLGQGPEFLIYFQGTGAADDSGLPNDRFFAVRPEGSVSTLKIQRTERGDSAVYLCASSLTDSGRAEAFFGQGTRLTVV.

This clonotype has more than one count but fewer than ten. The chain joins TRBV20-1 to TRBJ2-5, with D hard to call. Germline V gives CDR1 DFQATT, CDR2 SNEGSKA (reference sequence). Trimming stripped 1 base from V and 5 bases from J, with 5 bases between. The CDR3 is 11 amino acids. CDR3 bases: TGCAGTGCTAGAGTTACGGAGACCCAGTACTTC. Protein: CSARVTETQYF.

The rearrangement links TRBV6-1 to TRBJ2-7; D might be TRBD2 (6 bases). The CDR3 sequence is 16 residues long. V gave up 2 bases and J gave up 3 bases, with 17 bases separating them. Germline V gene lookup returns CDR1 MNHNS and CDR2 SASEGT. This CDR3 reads CASSEIVLAGFYEQYF. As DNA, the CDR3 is TGTGCCAGCAGTGAAATCGTTCTTGCGGGGTTCTACGAGCAGTACTTC.

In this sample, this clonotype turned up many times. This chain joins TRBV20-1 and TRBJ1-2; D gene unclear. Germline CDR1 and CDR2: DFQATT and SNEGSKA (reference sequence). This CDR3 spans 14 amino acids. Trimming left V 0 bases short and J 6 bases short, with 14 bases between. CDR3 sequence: CSARETERSHGYTF. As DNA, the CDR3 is TGCAGTGCTAGAGAAACAGAGCGATCACATGGCTACACCTTC.

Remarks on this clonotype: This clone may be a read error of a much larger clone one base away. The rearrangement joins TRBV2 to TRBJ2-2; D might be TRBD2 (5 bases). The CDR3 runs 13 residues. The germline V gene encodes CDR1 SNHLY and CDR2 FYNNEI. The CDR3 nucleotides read TGTGCCAGCAGTGAAGTAGGTCCCGGGGAGCCGTTTTTT. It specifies CASSEVGPGEPFF. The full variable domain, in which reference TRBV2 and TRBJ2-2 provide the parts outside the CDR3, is EPEVTQTPSHQVTQMGQEVILRCVPISNHLYFYWYRQILGQKVEFLVSFYNNEISEKSEIFDDQFSVERPDGSNFTLKIRSTKLEDSAMYFCASSEVGPGEPFFGEGSRLTVL.

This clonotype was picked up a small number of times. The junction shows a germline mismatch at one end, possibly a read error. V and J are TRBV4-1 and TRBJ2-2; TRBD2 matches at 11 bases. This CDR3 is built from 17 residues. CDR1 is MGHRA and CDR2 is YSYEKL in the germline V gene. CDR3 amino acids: CASSLGLAGPNTGELLF. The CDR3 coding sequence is TGCGCCAGCAGCCTAGGACTAGCGGGCCCGAACACCGGGGAGCTGCTTTTT.

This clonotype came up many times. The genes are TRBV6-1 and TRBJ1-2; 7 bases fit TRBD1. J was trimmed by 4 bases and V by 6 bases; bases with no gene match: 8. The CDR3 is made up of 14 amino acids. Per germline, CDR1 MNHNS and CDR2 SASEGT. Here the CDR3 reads CASRPDRAGYGYTF. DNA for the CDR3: TGTGCCAGCAGACCCGACAGGGCTGGCTATGGCTACACCTTC.

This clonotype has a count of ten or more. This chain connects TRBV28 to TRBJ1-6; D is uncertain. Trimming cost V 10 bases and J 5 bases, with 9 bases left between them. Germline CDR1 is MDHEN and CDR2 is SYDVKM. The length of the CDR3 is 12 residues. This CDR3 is CAIDTNNSPLHF. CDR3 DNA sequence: TGTGCCATCGACACAAATAATTCACCCCTCCACTTT.

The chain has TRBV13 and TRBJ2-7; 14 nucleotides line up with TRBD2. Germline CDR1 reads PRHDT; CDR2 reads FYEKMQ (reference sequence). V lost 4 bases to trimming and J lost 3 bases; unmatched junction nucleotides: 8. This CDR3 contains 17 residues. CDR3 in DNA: TGTGCCAGCAGCTCGGGGACTAGCGGGGGCGCGGGCTACGAGCAGTACTTC. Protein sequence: CASSSGTSGGAGYEQYF.